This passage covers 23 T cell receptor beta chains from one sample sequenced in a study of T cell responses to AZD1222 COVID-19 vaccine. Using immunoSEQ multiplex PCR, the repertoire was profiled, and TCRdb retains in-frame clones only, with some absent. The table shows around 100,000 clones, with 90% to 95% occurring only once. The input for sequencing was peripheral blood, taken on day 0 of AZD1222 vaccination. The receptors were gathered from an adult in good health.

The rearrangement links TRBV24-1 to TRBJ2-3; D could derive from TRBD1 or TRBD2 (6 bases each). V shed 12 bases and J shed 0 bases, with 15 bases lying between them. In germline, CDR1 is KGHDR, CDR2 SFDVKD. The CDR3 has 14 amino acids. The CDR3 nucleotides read TGTGCCTCCCAAGGGGGGTTTAGCACAGATACGCAGTATTTT. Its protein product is CASQGGFSTDTQYF.

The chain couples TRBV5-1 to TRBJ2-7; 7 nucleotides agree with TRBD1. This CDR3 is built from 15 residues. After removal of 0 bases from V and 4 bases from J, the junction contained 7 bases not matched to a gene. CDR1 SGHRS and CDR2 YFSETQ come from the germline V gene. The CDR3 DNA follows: TGCGCCAGCAGCTTGGCGACAGGGTCGGTGTACGAGCAGTACTTC. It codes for CASSLATGSVYEQYF.

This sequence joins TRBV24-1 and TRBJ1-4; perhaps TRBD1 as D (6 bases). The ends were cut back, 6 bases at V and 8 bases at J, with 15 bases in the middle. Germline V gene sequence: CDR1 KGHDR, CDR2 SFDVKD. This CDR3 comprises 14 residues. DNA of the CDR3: TGTGCCACCAGTATGGGGGGCGTAGGCGAAAAACTGTTTTTT. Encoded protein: CATSMGGVGEKLFF.

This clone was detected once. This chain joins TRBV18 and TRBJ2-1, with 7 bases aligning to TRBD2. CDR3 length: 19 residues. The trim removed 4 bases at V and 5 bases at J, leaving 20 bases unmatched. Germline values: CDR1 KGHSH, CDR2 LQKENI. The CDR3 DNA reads TGTGCCAGCTCACTTGCTCAGGGACTAAGAACCTACCTCAACAATGAGCAGTTCTTC. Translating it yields CASSLAQGLRTYLNNEQFF.

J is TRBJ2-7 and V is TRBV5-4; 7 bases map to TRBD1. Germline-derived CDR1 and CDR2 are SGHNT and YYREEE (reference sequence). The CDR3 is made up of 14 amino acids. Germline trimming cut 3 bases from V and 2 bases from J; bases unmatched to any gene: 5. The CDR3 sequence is CASSSGTATYEQYF. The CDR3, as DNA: TGTGCCAGCAGCTCCGGGACAGCGACCTACGAGCAGTACTTC.

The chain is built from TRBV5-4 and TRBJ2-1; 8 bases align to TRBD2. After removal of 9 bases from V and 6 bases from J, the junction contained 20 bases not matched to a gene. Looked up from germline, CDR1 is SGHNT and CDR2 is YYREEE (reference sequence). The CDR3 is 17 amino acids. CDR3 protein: CANNGRLAGRAGNEQFF. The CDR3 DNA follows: TGTGCCAACAATGGTCGGCTAGCGGGTAGGGCCGGCAATGAGCAGTTCTTC.

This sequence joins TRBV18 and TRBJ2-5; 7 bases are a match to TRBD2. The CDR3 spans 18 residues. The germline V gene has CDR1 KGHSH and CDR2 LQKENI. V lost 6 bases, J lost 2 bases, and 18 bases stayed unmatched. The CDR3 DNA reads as TGTGCCAGCTCTCCAATTCCGACGTTTGCGGGAGAGCAAGAGACCCAGTACTTC. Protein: CASSPIPTFAGEQETQYF.

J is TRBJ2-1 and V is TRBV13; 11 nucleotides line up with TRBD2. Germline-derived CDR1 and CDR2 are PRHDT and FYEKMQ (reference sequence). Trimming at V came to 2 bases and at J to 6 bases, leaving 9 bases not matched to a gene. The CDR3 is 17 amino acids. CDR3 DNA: TGTGCCAGCAGCTTATTTAGCGGGAGGGCCGGAGTCAATGAGCAGTTCTTC. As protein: CASSLFSGRAGVNEQFF. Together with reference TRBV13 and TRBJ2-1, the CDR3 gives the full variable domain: AAGVIQSPRHLIKEKRETATLKCYPIPRHDTVYWYQQGPGQDPQFLISFYEKMQSDKGSIPDRFSAQQFSDYHSELNMSSLELGDSALYFCASSLFSGRAGVNEQFFGPGTRLTVL.

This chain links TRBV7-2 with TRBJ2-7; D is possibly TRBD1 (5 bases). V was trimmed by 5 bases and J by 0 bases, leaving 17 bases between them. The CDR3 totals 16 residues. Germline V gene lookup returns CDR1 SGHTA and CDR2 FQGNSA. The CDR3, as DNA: TGTGCCAGCAGCCGTCAGGGCGCCCTAAGCTCCTACGAGCAGTACTTC. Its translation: CASSRQGALSSYEQYF.

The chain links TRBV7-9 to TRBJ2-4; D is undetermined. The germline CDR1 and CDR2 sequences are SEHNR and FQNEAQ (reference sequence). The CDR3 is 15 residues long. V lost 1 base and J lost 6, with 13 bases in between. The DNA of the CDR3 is TGTGCCAGCAGCTTAGAAAGGGCAGTGAGAAACATTCAGTACTTC. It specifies CASSLERAVRNIQYF.

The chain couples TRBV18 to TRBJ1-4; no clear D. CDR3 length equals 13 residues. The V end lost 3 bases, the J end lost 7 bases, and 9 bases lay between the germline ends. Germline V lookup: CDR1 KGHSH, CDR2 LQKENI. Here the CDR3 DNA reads TGTGCCAGCTCACCTTTGCAGGTTGAAAAACTGTTTTTT. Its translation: CASSPLQVEKLFF.

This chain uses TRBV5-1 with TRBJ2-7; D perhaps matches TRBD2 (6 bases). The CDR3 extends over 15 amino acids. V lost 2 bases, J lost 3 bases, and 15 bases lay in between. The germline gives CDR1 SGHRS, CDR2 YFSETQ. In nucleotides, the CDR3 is TGCGCCAGCAGCTTACGAGGAGAGGGAGGCTACGAGCAGTACTTC. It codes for CASSLRGEGGYEQYF.

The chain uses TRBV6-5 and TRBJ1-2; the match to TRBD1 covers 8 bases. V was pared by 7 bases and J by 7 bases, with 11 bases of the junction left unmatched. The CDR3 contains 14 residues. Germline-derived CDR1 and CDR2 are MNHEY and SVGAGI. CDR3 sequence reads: CASNLGQGGGGYTF. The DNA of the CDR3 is TGTGCCAGCAACCTTGGACAGGGTGGGGGTGGCTACACCTTC.

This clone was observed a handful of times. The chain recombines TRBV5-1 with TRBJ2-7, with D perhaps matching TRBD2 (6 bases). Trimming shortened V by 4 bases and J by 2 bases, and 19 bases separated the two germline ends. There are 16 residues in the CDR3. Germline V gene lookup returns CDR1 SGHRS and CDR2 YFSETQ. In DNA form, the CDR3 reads TGCGCCAGCAGCACCGGTGGGGGTAGCGGAACCTACGAGCAGTACTTC. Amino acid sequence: CASSTGGGSGTYEQYF.

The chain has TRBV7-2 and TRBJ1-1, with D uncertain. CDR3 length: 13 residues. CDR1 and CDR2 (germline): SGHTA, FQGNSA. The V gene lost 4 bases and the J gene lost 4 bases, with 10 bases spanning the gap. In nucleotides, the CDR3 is TGTGCCAGCAGCTCGAGGCCAGGCACTGAAGCTTTCTTT. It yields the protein CASSSRPGTEAFF.

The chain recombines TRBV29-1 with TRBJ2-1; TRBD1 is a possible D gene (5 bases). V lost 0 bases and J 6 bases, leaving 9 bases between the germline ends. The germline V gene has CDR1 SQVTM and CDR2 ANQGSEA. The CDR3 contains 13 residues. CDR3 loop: CSVEDRERNEQFF. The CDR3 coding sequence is TGCAGCGTTGAAGACAGGGAACGCAATGAGCAGTTCTTC.

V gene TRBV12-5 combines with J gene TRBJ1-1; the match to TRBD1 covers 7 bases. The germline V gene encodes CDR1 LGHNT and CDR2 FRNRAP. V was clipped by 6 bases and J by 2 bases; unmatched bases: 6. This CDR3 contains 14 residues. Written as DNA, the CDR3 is TGTGCTAGTGGCCAGGGGGGGGTTAACACTGAAGCTTTCTTT. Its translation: CASGQGGVNTEAFF.

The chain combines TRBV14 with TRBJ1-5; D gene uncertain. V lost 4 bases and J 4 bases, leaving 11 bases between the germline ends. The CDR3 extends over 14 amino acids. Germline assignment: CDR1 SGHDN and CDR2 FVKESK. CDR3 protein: CASSPLGFNQPQHF. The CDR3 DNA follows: TGTGCCAGCAGCCCCCTCGGGTTTAATCAGCCCCAGCATTTT. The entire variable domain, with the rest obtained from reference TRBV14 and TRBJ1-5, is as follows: EAGVTQFPSHSVIEKGQTVTLRCDPISGHDNLYWYRRVMGKEIKFLLHFVKESKQDESGMPNNRFLAERTGGTYSTLKVQPAELEDSGVYFCASSPLGFNQPQHFGDGTRLSIL.

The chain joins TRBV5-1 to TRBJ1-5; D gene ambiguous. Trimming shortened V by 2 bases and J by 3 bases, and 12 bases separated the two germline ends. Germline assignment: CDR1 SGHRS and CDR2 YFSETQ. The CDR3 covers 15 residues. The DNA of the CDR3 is TGCGCCAGCAGCTTCTTCCCGGGTTTCAATCAGCCCCAGCATTTT. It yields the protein CASSFFPGFNQPQHF.

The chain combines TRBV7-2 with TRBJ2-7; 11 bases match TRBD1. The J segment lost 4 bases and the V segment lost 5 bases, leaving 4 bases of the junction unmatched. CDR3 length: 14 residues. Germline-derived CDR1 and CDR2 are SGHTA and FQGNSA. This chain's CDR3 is CASSIGDRGYEQYF. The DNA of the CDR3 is TGTGCCAGCAGCATCGGGGACAGGGGGTACGAGCAGTACTTC.

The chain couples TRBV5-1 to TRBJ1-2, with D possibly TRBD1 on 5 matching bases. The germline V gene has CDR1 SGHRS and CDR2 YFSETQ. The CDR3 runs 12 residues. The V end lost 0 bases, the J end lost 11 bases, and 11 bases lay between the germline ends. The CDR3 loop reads CASSLERGKYTF. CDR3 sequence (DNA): TGCGCCAGCAGCTTGGAAAGGGGAAAGTACACCTTC.

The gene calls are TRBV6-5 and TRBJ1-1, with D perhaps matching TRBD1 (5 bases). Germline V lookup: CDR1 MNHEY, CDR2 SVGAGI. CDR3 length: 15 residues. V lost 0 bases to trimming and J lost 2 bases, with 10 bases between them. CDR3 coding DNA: TGTGCCAGCAGTTACTCGGGGGGTGGCAACACTGAAGCTTTCTTT. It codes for CASSYSGGGNTEAFF.

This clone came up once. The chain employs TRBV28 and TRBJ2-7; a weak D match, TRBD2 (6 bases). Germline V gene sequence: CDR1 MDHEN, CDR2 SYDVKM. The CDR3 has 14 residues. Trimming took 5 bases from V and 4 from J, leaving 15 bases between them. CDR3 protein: CASSLGRPQYEQYF. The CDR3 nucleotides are TGTGCCAGCAGTCTCGGGAGACCCCAATACGAGCAGTACTTC.